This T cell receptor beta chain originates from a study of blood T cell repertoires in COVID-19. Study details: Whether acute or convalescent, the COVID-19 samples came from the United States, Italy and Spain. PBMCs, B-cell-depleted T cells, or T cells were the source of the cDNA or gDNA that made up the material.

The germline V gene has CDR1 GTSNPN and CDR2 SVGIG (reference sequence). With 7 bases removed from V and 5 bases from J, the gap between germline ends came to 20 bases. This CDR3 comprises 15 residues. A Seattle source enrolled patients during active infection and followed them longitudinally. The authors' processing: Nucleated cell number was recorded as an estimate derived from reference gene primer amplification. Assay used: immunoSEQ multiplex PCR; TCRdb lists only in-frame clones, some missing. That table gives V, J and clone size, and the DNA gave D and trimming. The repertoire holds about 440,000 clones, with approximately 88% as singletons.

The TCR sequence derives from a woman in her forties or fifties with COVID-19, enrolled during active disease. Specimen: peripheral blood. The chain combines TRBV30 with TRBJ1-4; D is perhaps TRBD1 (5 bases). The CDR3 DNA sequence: TGTGCCTTGACTGATCCTGACAGCACGAATGAAAAACTGTTTTTT. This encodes CALTDPDSTNEKLFF.